Following are 10 T cell receptor beta chains from one sample sequenced in a study of graft-versus-host responses after intestinal transplantation. Clones were read by immunoSEQ multiplex PCR, and TCRdb kept only the in-frame ones, dropping some. This table has tens of thousands of clones, around 96% appearing once. The sample in question was PBMCs, obtained 16 days after intestinal transplant. The receptors derive from a human patient who received an intestinal transplant, so some T cells may come from the graft donor.

The CDR3 spells CASSLDRVRAQHF. The DNA of the CDR3 is TGTGCCAGCAGTTTAGACAGGGTAAGGGCCCAGCATTTT. V usage is TRBV28 and J usage is TRBJ1-5; the match to TRBD1 covers 7 bases. CDR1 and CDR2 from the germline V gene are MDHEN and SYDVKM. The junction had 6 bases not matched to a gene; V was cut back by 2 bases and J by 11 bases. The CDR3 spans 13 residues.

This clone was recorded once. CDR3 protein: CASSFQAGDPGDNEQFF. In nucleotides, the CDR3 is TGTGCCAGCAGTTTTCAAGCGGGAGACCCTGGAGACAATGAGCAGTTCTTC. The chain joins TRBV28 to TRBJ2-1, with 8 bases aligning to TRBD2. Germline-derived CDR1 and CDR2 are MDHEN and SYDVKM. J lost 5 bases, V lost 3 bases, and 12 bases had no gene match. This CDR3 region has 17 residues. Based on the CDR3 plus reference TRBV28 and TRBJ2-1, the full variable domain is DVKVTQSSRYLVKRTGEKVFLECVQDMDHENMFWYRQDPGLGLRLIYFSYDVKMKEKGDIPEGYSVSREKKERFSLILESASTNQTSMYLCASSFQAGDPGDNEQFFGPGTRLTVL.

This sequence joins TRBV15 and TRBJ1-5, with no clear D. This CDR3 is 13 amino acids long. The V end was cut by 2 bases, the J end by 0 bases, with 2 bases between. The V gene's germline CDR1 is LNHNV and CDR2 YYDKDF (reference sequence). The CDR3 DNA reads TGTGCCACCAGCAGACTTAGCAATCAGCCCCAGCATTTT. Encoded protein: CATSRLSNQPQHF.

The rearrangement joins TRBV5-4 to TRBJ2-7, with 8 bases fitting TRBD1. This CDR3 region has 15 residues. After removal of 3 bases from V and 2 bases from J, the junction contained 7 bases not matched to a gene. Germline CDR1 and CDR2: SGHNT and YYREEE (reference sequence). Here the CDR3 reads CASSSEAGGAYEQYF. CDR3 bases: TGTGCCAGCAGCTCTGAGGCAGGGGGCGCCTACGAGCAGTACTTC. Full variable domain (outside the CDR3, taken from reference TRBV5-4 and TRBJ2-7): ETGVTQSPTHLIKTRGQQVTLRCSSQSGHNTVSWYQQALGQGPQFIFQYYREEENGRGNFPPRFSGLQFPNYSSELNVNALELDDSALYLCASSSEAGGAYEQYFGPGTRLTVT.

The chain recombines TRBV19 with TRBJ1-5; TRBD1 aligns across 9 bases. Germline V gene sequence: CDR1 LNHDA, CDR2 SQIVND (reference sequence). CDR3 length: 15 residues. The V gene end was trimmed by 7 bases and the J gene end by 1 base; junction bases not matched to a gene: 5. DNA of the CDR3: TGTGCCAGTACTAAGGGACAGGGAAGCAATCAGCCCCAGCATTTT. Protein product: CASTKGQGSNQPQHF.

The genes are TRBV7-8 and TRBJ2-3, with 10 nucleotides matching TRBD2. Germline V lookup: CDR1 SGHVS, CDR2 FQNEAQ. This CDR3 comprises 16 residues. V was clipped by 1 base and J by 4 bases; unmatched bases: 5. The CDR3, as DNA: TGTGCCAGCAGCTTAGGGCTAGCGGGAGAGGCAGATACGCAGTATTTT. This gives the protein CASSLGLAGEADTQYF.

The V gene is TRBV9, the J gene TRBJ1-1, with TRBD1 identical over 7 bases. Germline CDR1 reads SGDLS; CDR2 reads YYNGEE. Trimming took 4 bases from V and 5 from J; bases not matched to a gene: 8. The CDR3 extends over 14 amino acids. This CDR3 is CASSLSGGRTEAFF. The CDR3 DNA is TGTGCCAGCAGCCTATCAGGGGGGAGAACTGAAGCTTTCTTT.

This clone showed up just once. This chain's CDR3 is CASSVEQIQVNTEAFF. CDR3 nucleotide sequence: TGTGCCAGCAGCGTAGAACAAATCCAAGTGAACACTGAAGCTTTCTTT. The V gene is TRBV9, the J gene TRBJ1-1; D is undetermined. Germline loops: CDR1 SGDLS, CDR2 YYNGEE. CDR3 length equals 16 residues. V lost 0 bases, J lost 0 bases, and 12 bases lay in between.

The CDR3 region has the DNA TGTGCCAGCAGCCAAACCGGCAGTCTCCTGGCCGAAGCTTTCTTT. Translating gives CASSQTGSLLAEAFF. V is TRBV16 and J is TRBJ1-1, with D unresolved. The germline V and J ends were trimmed by 2 bases and 8 bases, with 18 bases remaining between them. CDR1 is KGHSY, CDR2 FQNENV, per germline. This CDR3 is built from 15 residues.

The V call is TRBV7-2, the J call TRBJ2-1, with 7 bases aligning to TRBD1. Trimming took 2 bases from V and 14 from J; bases not matched to a gene: 3. Germline CDR1 reads SGHTA; CDR2 reads FQGNSA. The CDR3 has 11 residues. CDR3 loop: CASSLIGGEFF. The CDR3 DNA reads as TGTGCCAGCAGCTTAATAGGGGGCGAGTTCTTC.